What follows are 11 T cell receptor beta chains derived from one specimen sequenced in a study of blood T cell repertoires in COVID-19. Sequencing used immunoSEQ multiplex PCR; TCRdb keeps in-frame clones, though not all of them. Altogether around 93,000 clones are present, around four fifths being singletons, with the ten largest covering approximately 10%. The sample taken for sequencing was peripheral blood. The origin of the receptors is a woman of 80 years or more with acute or convalescent COVID-19.

The chain couples TRBV12-5 to TRBJ1-1; D call uncertain. CDR3 length equals 12 residues. Germline V gene data show CDR1 as LGHNT and CDR2 as FRNRAP. Trimming removed 1 base from V and 4 bases from J, with 4 bases in between. CDR3 bases: TGTGCTAGTGGTTTGGAGAGCACTGAAGCTTTCTTT. It yields the protein CASGLESTEAFF.

This chain links TRBV7-9 with TRBJ2-6; no clear D. The V gene's germline CDR1 is SEHNR and CDR2 FQNEAQ (reference sequence). The V end was cut by 6 bases, the J end by 0 bases, with 6 bases between. The CDR3 runs to 14 residues. The CDR3 region has the DNA TGTGCCAGCAGGTCAGGCTCTGGGGCCAACGTCCTGACTTTC. This encodes CASRSGSGANVLTF.

The chain employs TRBV5-6 and TRBJ1-4; D perhaps matches TRBD1 (5 bases). The CDR3 extends over 14 amino acids. Trimming removed 6 bases from V and 8 bases from J, with 17 bases in between. CDR1 is SGHDT and CDR2 is YYEEEE in the germline V gene. CDR3 bases: TGTGCCAGCACGGGGGGGACCTGGGGAGAAAAACTGTTTTTT. The encoded protein is CASTGGTWGEKLFF.

The genes are TRBV2 and TRBJ2-7, with TRBD1 matching 7 bases. This CDR3 spans 12 amino acids. With V trimmed by 9 bases and J by 0 bases, 2 bases remained unmatched. Per germline, CDR1 SNHLY and CDR2 FYNNEI. CDR3 sequence reads: CARGTVSYEQYF. The CDR3 nucleotides read TGTGCCAGAGGGACAGTCTCCTACGAGCAGTACTTC.

This chain joins TRBV6-2 or TRBV6-3 and TRBJ1-1; D not resolved. Trimming stripped 5 bases from V and 3 bases from J, with 16 bases between. The CDR3 totals 15 residues. Per the germline V gene, CDR1 is MNHEY and CDR2 is SVGEGT. The CDR3 loop reads CASSQASREYTEAFF. CDR3 coding DNA: TGTGCCAGCAGTCAGGCCAGCAGAGAATACACTGAAGCTTTCTTT.

V gene TRBV10-3 combines with J gene TRBJ2-2; D possibly corresponds to TRBD1 (6 bases). Trimming left V 8 bases short and J 1 base short, with 11 bases between. Germline V CDR1 and CDR2: ENHRY, SYGVKD. The CDR3 runs to 14 residues. The CDR3 DNA reads TGTGCCATCCGGGACAAAGTGAACACCGGGGAGCTGTTTTTT. It encodes CAIRDKVNTGELFF.

This clone was detected only a few times. This sequence joins TRBV30 and TRBJ2-3; 10 bases agree with TRBD2. The CDR3 is 16 amino acids. V gave up 0 bases and J gave up 5 bases; unmatched junction bases: 8. Germline V gives CDR1 GTSNPN, CDR2 SVGIG (reference sequence). The CDR3 loop is CAWSVFSGRRIDTQYF. Here the CDR3 DNA reads TGTGCCTGGAGTGTATTTAGCGGGAGGAGAATAGATACGCAGTATTTT.

This chain links TRBV3-1 (or the pseudogene TRBV3-2) with TRBJ1-1; a weak D match, TRBD1 (6 bases). This CDR3 has 15 amino acids. The ends were cut back, 4 bases at V and 2 bases at J, with 14 bases in the middle. Germline V gives CDR1 LGHDT, CDR2 YNNKEL (reference sequence). The CDR3 reads CASSPEGGSNTEAFF. CDR3 sequence (DNA): TGTGCCAGCAGCCCCGAGGGGGGGTCAAACACTGAAGCTTTCTTT.

V gene TRBV12-3 or TRBV12-4 combines with J gene TRBJ1-1, with D uncertain. CDR3 size: 13 residues. The V end lost 6 bases, the J end lost 7 bases, and 15 bases lay between the germline ends. The CDR3 here is CASRLTPLLEAFF. The CDR3 DNA reads as TGTGCCAGCAGACTTACTCCTCTCCTTGAAGCTTTCTTT.

The chain joins TRBV5-4 to TRBJ1-2, with 10 nucleotides matching TRBD1. Germline CDR1 reads SGHNT; CDR2 reads YYREEE (reference sequence). This CDR3 is built from 14 residues. The V segment lost 4 bases and the J segment 8 bases; nucleotides outside the gene matches: 8. CDR3 DNA: TGTGCCAGCAGCGCGCCGGGACAGGGGAAAGGCTACACCTTC. Translating gives CASSAPGQGKGYTF. Using reference TRBV5-4 and TRBJ1-2 for the parts outside the CDR3, the full variable domain is ETGVTQSPTHLIKTRGQQVTLRCSSQSGHNTVSWYQQALGQGPQFIFQYYREEENGRGNFPPRFSGLQFPNYSSELNVNALELDDSALYLCASSAPGQGKGYTFGSGTRLTVV.

The rearrangement links TRBV6-5 to TRBJ1-1; 7 nucleotides align to TRBD1. Germline V lookup: CDR1 MNHEY, CDR2 SVGAGI. This CDR3 has 14 residues. The V and J ends lost 6 bases and 2 bases, in that order; junction bases with no gene match: 6. CDR3 sequence: CASSWDSLNTEAFF. Written as DNA, the CDR3 is TGTGCCAGCAGCTGGGACAGCCTTAACACTGAAGCTTTCTTT.